This section outlines one T cell receptor (beta chain) sequence together with its context. A single base separates this from a much larger clone, so it may be a read error. Germline-derived CDR1 and CDR2 are SGHTA and FQGNSA. Trimming stripped 1 base from V and 4 bases from J, with 7 bases between. The CDR3 runs to 14 residues. Using a J-beta primer mix together with a sample-barcoded 5' primer, a second PCR was run for about 6 to 12 cycles. TCRdb independently ran MiXCR on the 5' RACE reads; one entry per CDR3 protein. Among about 500,000 distinct CDR3 sequences listed, around 24% were seen once. This sample was included in a study of blood T cells in healthy people across ages. These sequences were also reported in another study, on T cells of mothers and their children.

This TCR was sampled from a boy under 18 in good health. V gene TRBV7-2 combines with J gene TRBJ2-2; D not certain. Input material: blood. CDR3 DNA sequence: TGTGCCAGCAGCTTAGGAACACGCACCGGGGAGCTGTTTTTT. Protein: CASSLGTRTGELFF. Drawing the rest from reference TRBV7-2 and TRBJ2-2, the complete variable domain is GAGVSQSPSNKVTEKGKDVELRCDPISGHTALYWYRQSLGQGLEFLIYFQGNSAPDKSGLPSDRFSAERTGGSVSTLTIQRTQQEDSAVYLCASSLGTRTGELFFGEGSRLTVL.